This is a list of T cell receptor beta chains from one sample in a study of long-term antiretroviral therapy in people with HIV. Libraries were prepared by immunoSEQ multiplex PCR; TCRdb keeps only in-frame clonotypes and omits some of them. In the table there are some 20,000 clones, 65% to 85% of which are singletons. Material: unsorted PBMCs, obtained 2.3 years after starting antiretroviral therapy. The receptors originated from a woman aged 40 to 55 with HIV. CDR3s include the opening cysteine and the closing phenylalanine or tryptophan. The D gene is left open where the match is weak. Size is omitted from some rows. Given values are once, few, many or a class for expanded clones.

clone size: few; V gene: TRBV5-4; J gene: TRBJ1-1; D gene: .; CDR3 protein: CASSSHFPGLNTEAFF; CDR3 DNA: TGTGCCAGCAGTTCCCATTTCCCGGGACTGAACACTGAAGCTTTCTTT
clone size: .; V gene: TRBV11-2; J gene: TRBJ1-3; D gene: .; CDR3 protein: CASSLGGASRRNTIYF; CDR3 DNA: TGTGCCAGCAGCTTAGGGGGGGCCTCTCGGAGGAACACCATATATTTT
clone size: .; V gene: TRBV9; J gene: TRBJ1-5; D gene: .; CDR3 protein: CASSDDQGYQPQHF; CDR3 DNA: TGTGCCAGCAGCGATGACCAGGGTTACCAGCCCCAGCATTTT
clone size: .; V gene: TRBV14; J gene: TRBJ2-1; D gene: .; CDR3 protein: CASSQDGRAAAYNEQFF; CDR3 DNA: TGTGCCAGCAGCCAAGATGGTCGGGCAGCCGCCTACAATGAGCAGTTCTTC
clone size: .; V gene: TRBV29-1; J gene: TRBJ1-1; D gene: .; CDR3 protein: CSAGSRGVLPTEAFF; CDR3 DNA: TGCAGCGCTGGTTCTAGGGGGGTTCTCCCCACTGAAGCTTTCTTT
clone size: .; V gene: TRBV7-2; J gene: TRBJ2-5; D gene: TRBD2; CDR3 protein: CASSLGTSGRAETQYF; CDR3 DNA: TGTGCCAGCAGCTTAGGAACTAGCGGGAGGGCGGAGACCCAGTACTTC
clone size: few; V gene: TRBV10-3; J gene: TRBJ1-1; D gene: .; CDR3 protein: CAMRQDRQMNTEAFF; CDR3 DNA: TGTGCCATGAGGCAGGACAGACAAATGAACACTGAAGCTTTCTTT
clone size: few; V gene: TRBV14; J gene: TRBJ2-2; D gene: .; CDR3 protein: CASSGGDPDTGELFF; CDR3 DNA: TGTGCCAGCAGTGGCGGGGACCCAGACACCGGGGAGCTGTTTTTT
clone size: once; V gene: TRBV11-3; J gene: TRBJ2-5; D gene: .; CDR3 protein: CASSLDQGVQYF; CDR3 DNA: TGTGCCAGCAGCTTAGATCAAGGGGTTCAGTACTTC
clone size: .; V gene: TRBV5-5; J gene: TRBJ2-1; D gene: TRBD2; CDR3 protein: CASSLRLAGGNEQFF; CDR3 DNA: TGTGCCAGCAGCTTGAGACTAGCGGGGGGCAATGAGCAGTTCTTC
clone size: once; V gene: TRBV5-5; J gene: TRBJ2-7; D gene: .; CDR3 protein: CASSLASGVHEQYF; CDR3 DNA: TGTGCCAGCAGCTTGGCGTCCGGGGTCCACGAGCAGTACTTC
clone size: .; V gene: TRBV2; J gene: TRBJ2-1; D gene: TRBD1; CDR3 protein: CASSGWTGRGTRGRDNEQFF; CDR3 DNA: TGTGCCAGCAGTGGGTGGACGGGCAGGGGGACGAGGGGGCGGGACAATGAGCAGTTCTTC
clone size: .; V gene: TRBV27; J gene: TRBJ2-7; D gene: .; CDR3 protein: CASSPGTTAYEQYF; CDR3 DNA: TGTGCCAGCAGTCCCGGGACGACTGCATACGAGCAGTACTTC
clone size: .; V gene: TRBV27; J gene: TRBJ1-4; D gene: TRBD1; CDR3 protein: CASSSGTGGEKLFF; CDR3 DNA: TGTGCCAGCAGCTCCGGGACAGGGGGGGAAAAACTGTTTTTT
clone size: .; V gene: TRBV18; J gene: TRBJ1-1; D gene: .; CDR3 protein: CASSPSATEAFF; CDR3 DNA: TGTGCCAGCTCACCATCCGCCACTGAAGCTTTCTTT
clone size: few; V gene: TRBV19; J gene: TRBJ1-2; D gene: .; CDR3 protein: CASSIVSTGGYTF; CDR3 DNA: TGTGCCAGTAGTATCGTCAGCACGGGAGGCTACACCTTC